This TCR beta chain was identified in a study of blood T cell repertoires in COVID-19. Enrolled during active infection, Seattle patients were then followed longitudinally. CDR1 is SGHTA and CDR2 is FQGTGA in the germline V gene. J was trimmed by 4 bases and V by 4 bases; bases with no gene match: 5. There are 15 residues in the CDR3. This clone came up once. Authors' analysis steps: Amplification of reference gene primers was used by the study to estimate nucleated cell counts. Here immunoSEQ multiplex PCR was the method, and the copy in TCRdb shows in-frame clones only, minus some. The DNA was the basis for D and trimming; V, J and clone size are from that table. The sample lists some 180,000 clones; around 87% were seen once.

This chain links TRBV7-3 with TRBJ1-2; 11 bases match TRBD1. This receptor was identified in a woman aged 80 or older with COVID-19, enrolled during active disease. Material for sequencing was peripheral blood. The CDR3 DNA sequence: TGTGCCAGCAGCTCCAGGACAGGGGGCGCCTATGGCTACACCTTC. As protein: CASSSRTGGAYGYTF.